The source of this TCR beta chain is a study of Ad26.COV2.S vaccination and SARS-CoV-2 variants. As for the study in general: Doses of Ad26.COV2.S were injected into muscle once or twice, 56 days apart. Study-level findings and limits: Comparable non-spike TCR breadth was observed in vaccine and placebo recipients. Analytic work on TCR breadth and depth might have understated the full extent of total T cell responses.

For this clone: Its antigen is unidentified.

Noted treatment: 19 received Ad26.COV2.S at low or high dose, single or two shots; 5 received placebo; per-sample allocation not given. Samples analyzed were those drawn on day 63 after the first vaccine or placebo injection. The CDR3 sequence is 13 residues long. V was cut by 0 bases and J by 1 base, with 3 bases left in between. Per germline, CDR1 SGHAT and CDR2 FQNNGV. The method was immunoSEQ multiplex PCR; TCRdb's version includes in-frame clones alone and lacks a portion of them. The sample includes roughly 500,000 clones, roughly 89% of them seen just once. The receptor's source is a person between 18 and 65 years old who received the Ad26.COV2.S COVID-19 vaccine or a placebo. The rearrangement uses TRBV11-2 and TRBJ1-1; D gene unclear. The specimen was peripheral blood, collected in a trial of Ad26.COV2.S vaccine versus placebo. Here the CDR3 reads CASSLDRNTEAFF. In DNA form, the CDR3 reads TGTGCCAGCAGCTTAGACAGGAACACTGAAGCTTTCTTT.